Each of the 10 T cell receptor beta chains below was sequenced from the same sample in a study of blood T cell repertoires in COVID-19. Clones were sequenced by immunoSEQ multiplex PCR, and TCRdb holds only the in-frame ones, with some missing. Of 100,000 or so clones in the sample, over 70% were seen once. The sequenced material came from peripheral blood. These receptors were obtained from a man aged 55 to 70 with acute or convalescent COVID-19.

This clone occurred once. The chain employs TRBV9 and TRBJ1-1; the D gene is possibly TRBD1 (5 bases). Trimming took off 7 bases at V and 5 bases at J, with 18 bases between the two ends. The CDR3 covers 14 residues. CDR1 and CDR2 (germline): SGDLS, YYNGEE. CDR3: CASGPHEGVTEAFF. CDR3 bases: TGTGCCAGCGGGCCTCACGAAGGGGTTACTGAAGCTTTCTTT.

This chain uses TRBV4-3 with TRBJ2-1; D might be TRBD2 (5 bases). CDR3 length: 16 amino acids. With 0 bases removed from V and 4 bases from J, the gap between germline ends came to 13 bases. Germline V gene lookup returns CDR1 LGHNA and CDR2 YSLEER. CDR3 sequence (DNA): TGCGCCAGCAGCCAAGAGGCTAGCAGGACTTACAATGAGCAGTTCTTC. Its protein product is CASSQEASRTYNEQFF.

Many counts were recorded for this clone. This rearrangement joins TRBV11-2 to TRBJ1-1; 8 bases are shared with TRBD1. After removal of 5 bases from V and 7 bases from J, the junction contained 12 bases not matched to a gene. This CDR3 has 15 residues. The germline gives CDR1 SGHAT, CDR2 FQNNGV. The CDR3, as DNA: TGTGCCAGCAGCCTCCAAACAGGGGGACAGGATGAAGCTTTCTTT. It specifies CASSLQTGGQDEAFF.

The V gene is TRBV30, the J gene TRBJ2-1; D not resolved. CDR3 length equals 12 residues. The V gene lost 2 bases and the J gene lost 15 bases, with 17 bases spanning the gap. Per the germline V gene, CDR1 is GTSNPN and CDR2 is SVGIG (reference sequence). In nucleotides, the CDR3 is TGTGCCTGGAGTTTCTCGACGGGTGTGGGGTTCTTC. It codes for CAWSFSTGVGFF.

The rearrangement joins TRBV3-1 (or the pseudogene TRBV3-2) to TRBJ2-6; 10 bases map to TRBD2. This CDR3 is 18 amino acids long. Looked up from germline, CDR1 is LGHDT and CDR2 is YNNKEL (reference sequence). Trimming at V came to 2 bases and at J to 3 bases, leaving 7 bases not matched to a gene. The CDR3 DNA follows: TGTGCCAGCAGCCAACCCAGCGGGGGGGCAGTTGGGGCCAACGTCCTGACTTTC. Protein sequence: CASSQPSGGAVGANVLTF.

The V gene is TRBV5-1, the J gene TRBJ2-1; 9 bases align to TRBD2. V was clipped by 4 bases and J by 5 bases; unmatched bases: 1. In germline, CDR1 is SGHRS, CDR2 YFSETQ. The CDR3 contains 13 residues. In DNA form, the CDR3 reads TGCGCCAGCAGCCCTAGCGGGGACAATGAGCAGTTCTTC. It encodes CASSPSGDNEQFF.

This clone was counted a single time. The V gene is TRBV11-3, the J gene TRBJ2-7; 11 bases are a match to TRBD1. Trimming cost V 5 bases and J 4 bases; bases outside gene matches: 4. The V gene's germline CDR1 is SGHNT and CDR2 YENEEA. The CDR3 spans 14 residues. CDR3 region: CASSPGTGGYEQYF. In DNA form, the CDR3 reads TGTGCCAGCAGCCCCGGGACAGGGGGGTACGAGCAGTACTTC.

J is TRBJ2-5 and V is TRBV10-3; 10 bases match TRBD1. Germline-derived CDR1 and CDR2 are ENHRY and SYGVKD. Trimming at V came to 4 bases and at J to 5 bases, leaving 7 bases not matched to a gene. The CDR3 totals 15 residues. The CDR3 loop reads CAISGAGGQGETQYF. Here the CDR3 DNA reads TGTGCCATCAGTGGAGCAGGGGGACAGGGGGAGACCCAGTACTTC.

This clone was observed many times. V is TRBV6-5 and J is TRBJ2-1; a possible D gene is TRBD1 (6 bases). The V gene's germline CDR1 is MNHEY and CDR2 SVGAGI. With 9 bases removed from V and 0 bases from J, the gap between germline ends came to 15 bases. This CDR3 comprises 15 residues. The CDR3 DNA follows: TGTGCCAGTCCGGACAGTTCGGTCTCCTACAATGAGCAGTTCTTC. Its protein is CASPDSSVSYNEQFF.

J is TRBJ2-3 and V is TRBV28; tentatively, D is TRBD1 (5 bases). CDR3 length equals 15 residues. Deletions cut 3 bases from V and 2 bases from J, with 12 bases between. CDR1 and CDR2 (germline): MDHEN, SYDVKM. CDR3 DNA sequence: TGTGCCAGCAGTTTTGGGGCAGCCAACACAGATACGCAGTATTTT. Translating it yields CASSFGAANTDTQYF.